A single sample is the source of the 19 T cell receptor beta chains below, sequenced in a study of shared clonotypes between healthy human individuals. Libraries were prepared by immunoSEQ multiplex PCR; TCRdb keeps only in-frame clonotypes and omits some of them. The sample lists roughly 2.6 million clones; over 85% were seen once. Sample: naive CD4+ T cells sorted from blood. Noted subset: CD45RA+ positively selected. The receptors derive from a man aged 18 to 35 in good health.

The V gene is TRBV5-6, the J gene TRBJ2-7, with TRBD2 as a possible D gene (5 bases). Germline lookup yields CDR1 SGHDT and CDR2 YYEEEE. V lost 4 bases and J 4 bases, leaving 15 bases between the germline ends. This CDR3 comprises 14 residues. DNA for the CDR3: TGTGCCAGCAGCAAACCGGGATATCTGTACGAGCAGTACTTC. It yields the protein CASSKPGYLYEQYF.

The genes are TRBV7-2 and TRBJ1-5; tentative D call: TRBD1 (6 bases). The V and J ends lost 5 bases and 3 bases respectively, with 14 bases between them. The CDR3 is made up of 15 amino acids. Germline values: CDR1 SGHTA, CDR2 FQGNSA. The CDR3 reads CASSKVTGVNQPQHF. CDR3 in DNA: TGTGCCAGCAGCAAGGTGACAGGAGTCAATCAGCCCCAGCATTTT.

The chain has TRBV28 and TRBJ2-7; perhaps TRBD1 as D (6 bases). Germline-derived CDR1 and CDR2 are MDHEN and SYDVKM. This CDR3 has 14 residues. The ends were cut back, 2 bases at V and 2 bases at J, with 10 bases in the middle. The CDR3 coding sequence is TGTGCCAGCAGTTTACCCCCAGGGGCCTACGAGCAGTACTTC. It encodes CASSLPPGAYEQYF.

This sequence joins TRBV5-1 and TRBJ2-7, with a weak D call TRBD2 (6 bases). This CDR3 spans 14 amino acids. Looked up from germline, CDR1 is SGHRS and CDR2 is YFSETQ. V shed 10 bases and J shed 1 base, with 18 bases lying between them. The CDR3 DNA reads TGCGCCTCAGCAGGAGGAGGGGCTTCCTACGAGCAGTACTTC. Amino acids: CASAGGGASYEQYF.

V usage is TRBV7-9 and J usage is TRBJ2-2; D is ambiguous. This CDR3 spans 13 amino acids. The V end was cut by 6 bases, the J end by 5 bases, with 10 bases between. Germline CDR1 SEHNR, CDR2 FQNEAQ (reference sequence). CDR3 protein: CASRIDGTGELFF. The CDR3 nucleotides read TGTGCCAGCAGGATAGACGGGACCGGGGAGCTGTTTTTT.

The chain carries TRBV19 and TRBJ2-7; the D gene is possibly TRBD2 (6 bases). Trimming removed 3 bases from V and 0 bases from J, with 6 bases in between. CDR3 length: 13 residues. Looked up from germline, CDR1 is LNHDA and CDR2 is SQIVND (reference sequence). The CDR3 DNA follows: TGTGCCAGTAGTATGGAGGGCTCCTACGAGCAGTACTTC. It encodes CASSMEGSYEQYF. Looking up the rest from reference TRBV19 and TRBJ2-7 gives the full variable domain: DGGITQSPKYLFRKEGQNVTLSCEQNLNHDAMYWYRQDPGQGLRLIYYSQIVNDFQKGDIAEGYSVSREKKESFPLTVTSAQKNPTAFYLCASSMEGSYEQYFGPGTRLTVT.

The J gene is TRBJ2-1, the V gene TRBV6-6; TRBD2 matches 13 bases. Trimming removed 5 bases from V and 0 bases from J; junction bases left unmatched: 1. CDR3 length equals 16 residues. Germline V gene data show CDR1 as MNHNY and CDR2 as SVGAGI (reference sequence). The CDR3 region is CASSRTSGGSYNEQFF. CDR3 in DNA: TGTGCCAGCAGTCGGACTAGCGGGGGCTCCTACAATGAGCAGTTCTTC.

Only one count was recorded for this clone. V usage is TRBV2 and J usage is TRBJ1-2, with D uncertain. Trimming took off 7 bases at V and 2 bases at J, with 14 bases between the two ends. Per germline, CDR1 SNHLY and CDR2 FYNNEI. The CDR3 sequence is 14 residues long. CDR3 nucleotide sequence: TGTGCCAGCAACCCTGAGGCAGGCAACTATGGCTACACCTTC. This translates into CASNPEAGNYGYTF.

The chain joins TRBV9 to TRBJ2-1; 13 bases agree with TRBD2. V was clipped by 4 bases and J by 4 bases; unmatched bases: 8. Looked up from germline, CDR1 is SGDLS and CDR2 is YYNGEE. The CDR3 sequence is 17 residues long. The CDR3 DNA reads TGTGCCAGCAGCCCCAGAGGGACTAGCGGGAAATACAATGAGCAGTTCTTC. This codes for CASSPRGTSGKYNEQFF.

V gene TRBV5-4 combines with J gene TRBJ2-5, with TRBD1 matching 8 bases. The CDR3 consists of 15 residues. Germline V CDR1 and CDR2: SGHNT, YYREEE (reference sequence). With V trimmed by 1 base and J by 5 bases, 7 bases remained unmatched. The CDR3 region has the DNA TGTGCCAGCAGCTTGCAACCAGGGGGCATGGAGACCCAGTACTTC. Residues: CASSLQPGGMETQYF.

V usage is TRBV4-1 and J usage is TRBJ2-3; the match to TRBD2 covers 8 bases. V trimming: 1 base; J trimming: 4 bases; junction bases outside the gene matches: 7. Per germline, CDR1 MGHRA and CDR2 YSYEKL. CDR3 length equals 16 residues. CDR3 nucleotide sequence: TGCGCCAGCAGCCAAGGATTTGCGGGAGGAGCAGATACGCAGTATTTT. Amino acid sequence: CASSQGFAGGADTQYF.

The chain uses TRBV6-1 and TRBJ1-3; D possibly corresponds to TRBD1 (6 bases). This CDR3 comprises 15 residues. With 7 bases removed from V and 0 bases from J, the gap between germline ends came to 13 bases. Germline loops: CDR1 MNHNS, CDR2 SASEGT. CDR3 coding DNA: TGTGCCAGCACCTTAGACAGGAGCTCTGGAAACACCATATATTTT. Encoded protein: CASTLDRSSGNTIYF.

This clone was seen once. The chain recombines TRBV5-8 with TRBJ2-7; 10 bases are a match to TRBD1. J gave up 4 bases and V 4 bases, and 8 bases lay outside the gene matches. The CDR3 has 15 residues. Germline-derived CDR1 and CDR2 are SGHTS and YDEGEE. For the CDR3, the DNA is TGTGCCAGCAGCACACGGACAGGGGGGATGTACGAGCAGTACTTC. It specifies CASSTRTGGMYEQYF.

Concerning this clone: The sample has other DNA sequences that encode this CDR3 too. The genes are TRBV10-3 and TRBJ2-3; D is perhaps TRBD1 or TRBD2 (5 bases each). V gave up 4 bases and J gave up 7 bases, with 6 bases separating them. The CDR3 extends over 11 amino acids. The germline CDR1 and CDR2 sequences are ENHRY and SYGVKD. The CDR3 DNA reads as TGTGCCATCAGTGGGGGGAATACGCAGTATTTT. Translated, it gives CAISGGNTQYF.

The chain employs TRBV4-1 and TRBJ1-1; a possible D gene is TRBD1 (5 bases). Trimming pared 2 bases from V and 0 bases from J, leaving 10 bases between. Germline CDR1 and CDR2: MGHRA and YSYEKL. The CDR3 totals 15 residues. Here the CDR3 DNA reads TGCGCCAGCAGCCAAATAGGGACCTTGAACACTGAAGCTTTCTTT. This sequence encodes CASSQIGTLNTEAFF.

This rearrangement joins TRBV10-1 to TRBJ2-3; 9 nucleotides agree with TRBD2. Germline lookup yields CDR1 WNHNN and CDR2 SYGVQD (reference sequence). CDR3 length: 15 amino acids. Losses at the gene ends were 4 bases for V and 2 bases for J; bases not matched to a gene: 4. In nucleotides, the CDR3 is TGCGCCAGCAGTGGGGCTAGCGGGACCACAGATACGCAGTATTTT. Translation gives CASSGASGTTDTQYF.

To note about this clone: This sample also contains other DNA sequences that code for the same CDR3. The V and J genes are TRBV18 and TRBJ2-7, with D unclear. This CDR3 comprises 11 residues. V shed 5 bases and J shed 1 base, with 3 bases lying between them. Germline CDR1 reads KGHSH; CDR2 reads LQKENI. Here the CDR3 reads CASSTSYEQYF. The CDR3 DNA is TGTGCCAGCTCAACTTCCTACGAGCAGTACTTC. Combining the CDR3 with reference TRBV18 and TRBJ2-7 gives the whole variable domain NAGVMQNPRHLVRRRGQEARLRCSPMKGHSHVYWYRQLPEEGLKFMVYLQKENIIDESGMPKERFSAEFPKEGPSILRIQQVVRGDSAAYFCASSTSYEQYFGPGTRLTVT.

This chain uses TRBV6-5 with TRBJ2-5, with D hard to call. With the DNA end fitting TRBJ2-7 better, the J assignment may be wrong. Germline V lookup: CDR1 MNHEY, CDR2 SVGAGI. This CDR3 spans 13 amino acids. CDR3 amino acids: CASNTPGNYEQYF. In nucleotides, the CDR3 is TGTGCCAGCAATACCCCGGGTAACTACGAGCAGTACTTC.

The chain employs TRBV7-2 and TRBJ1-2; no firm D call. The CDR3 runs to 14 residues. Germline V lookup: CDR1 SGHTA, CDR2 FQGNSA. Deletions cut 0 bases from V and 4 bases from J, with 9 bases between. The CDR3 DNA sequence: TGTGCCAGCAGCTTAGCTCCAGCCTCCTATGGCTACACCTTC. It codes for CASSLAPASYGYTF.